This TCR beta chain emerged from a study of cytomegalovirus exposure and HLA in healthy donors. Primers: 60 Vbeta forward and 13 Jbeta reverse. Some clones are missing from TCRdb's copy, which holds only in-frame ones; the method was immunoSEQ multiplex PCR. The sample lists 110,000 or so clones, roughly 72% occurring once. Findings and caveats of the study: Rare sequences made up most TCRs, while some public TCRs were found in many donors. According to an earlier analysis, most TCR beta V segments yielded productive rearrangements about 87% or about 30% of the time. Several of the most significant clusters were apparently associated with common viral pathogens in a later analysis. A later analysis linked a missense variant in DCLRE1C to the trimming of TCR beta V and J genes.

This clone was found once. Its specificity is not known. Sample: PBMCs. The receptor was isolated from a woman aged 40-49 years in good health and CMV-seropositive.

CDR3 bases: TGTGCCAGCAGTTCCGGGACTAGCGGGAACAAAGGAGAGACCCAGTACTTC. Its translation: CASSSGTSGNKGETQYF. The J gene is TRBJ2-5, the V gene TRBV28; 13 bases map to TRBD2. The CDR3 consists of 17 residues. Germline loops: CDR1 MDHEN, CDR2 SYDVKM. V shed 4 bases and J 4 bases; nucleotides not matched to a gene: 9.